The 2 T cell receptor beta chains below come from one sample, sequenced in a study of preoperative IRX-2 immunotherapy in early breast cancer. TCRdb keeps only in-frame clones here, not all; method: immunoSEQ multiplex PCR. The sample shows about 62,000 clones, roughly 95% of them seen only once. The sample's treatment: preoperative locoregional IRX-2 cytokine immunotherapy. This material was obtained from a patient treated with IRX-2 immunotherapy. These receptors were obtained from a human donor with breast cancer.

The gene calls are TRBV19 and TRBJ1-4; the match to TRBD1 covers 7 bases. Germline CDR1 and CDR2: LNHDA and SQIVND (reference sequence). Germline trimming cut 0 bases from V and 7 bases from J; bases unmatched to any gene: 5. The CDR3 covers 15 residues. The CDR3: CASSIDRTGSEKLFF. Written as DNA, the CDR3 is TGTGCCAGTAGTATAGACCGGACAGGAAGTGAAAAACTGTTTTTT.

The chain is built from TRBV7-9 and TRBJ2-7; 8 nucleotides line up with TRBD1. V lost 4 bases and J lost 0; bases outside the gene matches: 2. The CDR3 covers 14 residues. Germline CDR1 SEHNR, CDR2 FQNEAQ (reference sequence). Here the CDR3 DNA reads TGTGCCAGCAGCTGGACAGGGACCTCCTACGAGCAGTACTTC. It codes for CASSWTGTSYEQYF.